A single sample gave rise to the 23 T cell receptor beta chains below, sequenced in a study of cytomegalovirus exposure and HLA in healthy donors. The PCR had 60 Vbeta and 13 Jbeta primers. Sequenced by immunoSEQ multiplex PCR; TCRdb stores in-frame clones only, minus some. The sample shows around 120,000 clones, approximately 80% of them seen only once. The specimen was PBMCs. The receptors here all came from a woman in her 40s in good health and CMV-seronegative.

This rearrangement joins TRBV5-4 to TRBJ1-4; D remains ambiguous. Germline-derived CDR1 and CDR2 are SGHNT and YYREEE (reference sequence). This CDR3 has 14 amino acids. V gave up 5 bases and J gave up 0 bases, with 8 bases separating them. CDR3 loop: CASSIQTTNEKLFF. The CDR3 region has the DNA TGTGCCAGCAGTATACAGACAACTAATGAAAAACTGTTTTTT.

This clone has just a few counts. The rearrangement links TRBV2 to TRBJ1-2; 7 bases are a match to TRBD1. This CDR3 region has 15 residues. Per the germline V gene, CDR1 is SNHLY and CDR2 is FYNNEI. V was pared by 7 bases and J by 7 bases, with 15 bases of the junction left unmatched. This CDR3 is CASTLLQGGLPGYTF. The CDR3 nucleotides read TGTGCCAGCACCCTCCTCCAGGGGGGCCTCCCTGGCTACACCTTC.

The chain joins TRBV27 to TRBJ2-1; D uncertain. Germline V CDR1 and CDR2: MNHEY, SMNVEV (reference sequence). Trimming removed 3 bases at V and 7 bases at J, with 10 bases between. The CDR3 has 13 amino acids. CDR3 protein: CASSFSSVNEQFF. CDR3 nucleotide sequence: TGTGCCAGCAGTTTTAGCTCCGTTAATGAGCAGTTCTTC.

The rearrangement joins TRBV6-1 to TRBJ2-3; 11 nucleotides agree with TRBD2. The CDR3 is 14 residues long. CDR1 and CDR2 from the germline V gene are MNHNS and SASEGT. With 4 bases clipped from V and 3 bases from J, the junction kept 0 bases outside the gene matches. CDR3: CASSGTSGTDTQYF. CDR3 DNA: TGTGCCAGCAGTGGGACTAGCGGGACAGATACGCAGTATTTT.

The genes are TRBV7-2 and TRBJ2-5, with TRBD2 as a possible D gene (5 bases). The CDR3 sequence is 14 residues long. V dropped 5 bases and J dropped 3 bases, with 13 bases sitting between them. Germline V gene sequence: CDR1 SGHTA, CDR2 FQGNSA. CDR3 sequence: CASSRGLPEETQYF. In DNA, the CDR3 is TGTGCCAGCAGCCGTGGACTCCCGGAAGAGACCCAGTACTTC.

The V and J genes are TRBV29-1 and TRBJ1-2; D is possibly TRBD1 (6 bases). The germline V gene encodes CDR1 SQVTM and CDR2 ANQGSEA. The CDR3 loop spans 12 amino acids. V was cut by 0 bases and J by 8 bases, with 10 bases left in between. The CDR3 here is CSVEEGARGYTF. The CDR3 region has the DNA TGCAGCGTTGAAGAGGGGGCGCGGGGCTACACCTTC.

This chain's CDR3 is CASSISYQPQHF. The DNA for the CDR3 is TGTGCCAGTAGTATATCCTATCAGCCCCAGCATTTT. The V call is TRBV19, the J call TRBJ1-5; D is unclear. Germline CDR1 LNHDA, CDR2 SQIVND (reference sequence). The V gene lost 2 bases and the J gene lost 5 bases, with 4 bases spanning the gap. This CDR3 contains 12 residues.

The table lists this clone with a count of one. V is TRBV5-5 and J is TRBJ2-4; 10 bases match TRBD1. CDR1 and CDR2 (germline): SGHKS, YYEKEE (reference sequence). J lost 8 bases, V lost 5 bases, and 10 bases had no gene match. The CDR3 is 15 amino acids. The CDR3: CASSFRQGAWDIQYF. For the CDR3, the DNA is TGTGCCAGCAGTTTTCGACAGGGGGCTTGGGACATTCAGTACTTC. Full variable domain (outside the CDR3, taken from reference TRBV5-5 and TRBJ2-4): DAGVTQSPTHLIKTRGQQVTLRCSPISGHKSVSWYQQVLGQGPQFIFQYYEKEERGRGNFPDRFSARQFPNYSSELNVNALLLGDSALYLCASSFRQGAWDIQYFGAGTRLSVL.

This clone came up once. V usage is TRBV5-1 and J usage is TRBJ1-1; D may be TRBD1 (6 bases). Trimming left V 0 bases short and J 1 base short, with 7 bases between. The CDR3 consists of 14 residues. Germline V gene data show CDR1 as SGHRS and CDR2 as YFSETQ. CDR3 protein: CASSLVRGNTEAFF. As DNA, the CDR3 is TGCGCCAGCAGCTTGGTCAGGGGGAACACTGAAGCTTTCTTT. Complete variable domain (other parts from reference TRBV5-1 and TRBJ1-1): KAGVTQTPRYLIKTRGQQVTLSCSPISGHRSVSWYQQTPGQGLQFLFEYFSETQRNKGNFPGRFSGRQFSNSRSEMNVSTLELGDSALYLCASSLVRGNTEAFFGQGTRLTVV.

The chain employs TRBV11-2 and TRBJ2-1, with 11 bases identical to TRBD2. Germline values: CDR1 SGHAT, CDR2 FQNNGV. This CDR3 comprises 16 residues. J was trimmed by 7 bases and V by 4 bases; bases with no gene match: 9. The CDR3 loop reads CASSSLAGGPMNEQFF. CDR3 DNA sequence: TGTGCCAGCAGCTCCTTAGCGGGAGGGCCGATGAATGAGCAGTTCTTC.

The CDR3 sequence is CASSLRQGYGGYTF. DNA for the CDR3: TGTGCCAGCAGCTTAAGGCAGGGGTACGGTGGCTACACCTTC. This chain connects TRBV7-2 to TRBJ1-2, with TRBD1 as a possible D gene (6 bases). The CDR3 is 14 residues long. Deletions cut 2 bases from V and 7 bases from J, with 14 bases between. Germline V gives CDR1 SGHTA, CDR2 FQGNSA.

The chain joins TRBV13 to TRBJ2-7; D gene unclear. V lost 4 bases to trimming and J lost 6 bases, with 7 bases between them. Germline CDR1 and CDR2: PRHDT and FYEKMQ (reference sequence). The CDR3 runs 11 residues. CDR3 loop: CASSSLREQYF. The CDR3 DNA reads TGTGCCAGCAGCTCCCTACGCGAGCAGTACTTC.

This chain joins TRBV2 and TRBJ1-2; a weak D match, TRBD1 (5 bases). Trimming cost V 0 bases and J 7 bases, with 12 bases left between them. Germline V gives CDR1 SNHLY, CDR2 FYNNEI. The CDR3 sequence is 14 residues long. DNA for the CDR3: TGTGCCAGCAGTGAAGCGCGGGGGGGGACTGGCTACACCTTC. This sequence encodes CASSEARGGTGYTF.

The chain couples TRBV28 to TRBJ2-7; 8 bases are a match to TRBD1. Germline trimming cut 4 bases from V and 0 bases from J; bases unmatched to any gene: 5. The CDR3 loop spans 15 amino acids. The V gene's germline CDR1 is MDHEN and CDR2 SYDVKM. The CDR3 sequence: CASSSIGQGSYEQYF. The CDR3, as DNA: TGTGCCAGCAGTTCTATCGGACAGGGCTCCTACGAGCAGTACTTC.

The V call is TRBV30, the J call TRBJ1-2, with 8 bases fitting TRBD1. The CDR3 is 11 residues long. Germline CDR1 GTSNPN, CDR2 SVGIG (reference sequence). V dropped 5 bases and J dropped 6; count of bases not matched to a gene: 2. The CDR3 is CAWGQGNGYTF. CDR3 nucleotide sequence: TGTGCCTGGGGACAGGGAAATGGCTACACCTTC. Looking up the rest from reference TRBV30 and TRBJ1-2 gives the full variable domain: SQTIHQWPATLVQPVGSPLSLECTVEGTSNPNLYWYRQAAGRGLQLLFYSVGIGQISSEVPQNLSASRPQDRQFILSSKKLLLSDSGFYLCAWGQGNGYTFGSGTRLTVV.

The chain combines TRBV7-9 with TRBJ2-7; TRBD1 matches 8 bases. Germline values: CDR1 SEHNR, CDR2 FQNEAQ (reference sequence). This CDR3 comprises 15 residues. Trimming took 1 base from V and 0 from J; bases not matched to a gene: 2. CDR3 residues: CASSLGDRSSYEQYF. Here the CDR3 DNA reads TGTGCCAGCAGCTTAGGGGACAGGAGCTCCTACGAGCAGTACTTC.

The V and J genes are TRBV28 and TRBJ2-7; 12 bases align to TRBD2. The CDR3 spans 20 residues. V was pared by 5 bases and J by 0 bases, with 17 bases of the junction left unmatched. The V gene's germline CDR1 is MDHEN and CDR2 SYDVKM. This chain's CDR3 is CASSTRPGLAGLTSSYEQYF. In DNA, the CDR3 is TGTGCCAGCAGTACGCGACCCGGACTAGCGGGGCTAACCAGCTCCTACGAGCAGTACTTC. Full variable domain (remainder filled in from reference TRBV28 and TRBJ2-7): DVKVTQSSRYLVKRTGEKVFLECVQDMDHENMFWYRQDPGLGLRLIYFSYDVKMKEKGDIPEGYSVSREKKERFSLILESASTNQTSMYLCASSTRPGLAGLTSSYEQYFGPGTRLTVT.

This clone was detected a few times. The rearrangement links TRBV9 to TRBJ1-3; no clear D gene. V was shortened by 0 bases and J by 0 bases, with 7 bases between the two germline ends. The CDR3 has 15 amino acids. Germline loops: CDR1 SGDLS, CDR2 YYNGEE. The CDR3 coding sequence is TGTGCCAGCAGCGTAGATCCGAGCTCTGGAAACACCATATATTTT. Amino acid sequence: CASSVDPSSGNTIYF.

This clone has only one observation. The V and J genes are TRBV5-1 and TRBJ2-7; TRBD2 agrees at 7 bases. Per germline, CDR1 SGHRS and CDR2 YFSETQ. V was clipped by 0 bases and J by 6 bases; unmatched bases: 15. This CDR3 comprises 17 residues. DNA of the CDR3: TGCGCCAGCAGCTTGGCGCCCGACGCGGGAGCCTTGGCCGAGCAGTACTTC. It is translated as CASSLAPDAGALAEQYF.

This clone was seen more than once but under ten times. The chain links TRBV6-1 to TRBJ1-2; possibly TRBD1 for D (5 bases). Germline CDR1 MNHNS, CDR2 SASEGT. The V gene lost 8 bases and the J gene lost 1 base, with 11 bases spanning the gap. The CDR3 consists of 13 residues. CDR3 in DNA: TGTGCCAGCTCGCGACAGATTAACTATGGCTACACCTTC. Its protein is CASSRQINYGYTF.

This chain joins TRBV6-1 and TRBJ2-7; D is unclear. The V gene lost 4 bases and the J gene lost 4 bases, with 5 bases spanning the gap. The CDR3 is 11 residues long. The germline V gene has CDR1 MNHNS and CDR2 SASEGT. CDR3 in DNA: TGTGCCAGCAGTGCTCTGTACGAGCAGTACTTC. Its protein is CASSALYEQYF.

V and J are TRBV29-1 and TRBJ1-1, with 10 bases fitting TRBD1. The V segment lost 7 bases and the J segment 7 bases; nucleotides outside the gene matches: 6. The germline V gene encodes CDR1 SQVTM and CDR2 ANQGSEA. The CDR3 is 12 residues long. The CDR3 region has the DNA TGCAGCGGGGGACAGGGGAAGGGTGAAGCTTTCTTT. Its translation: CSGGQGKGEAFF.

The chain carries TRBV15 and TRBJ1-6; no clear D. Deletions cut 1 base from V and 15 bases from J, with 13 bases between. Germline V gene sequence: CDR1 LNHNV, CDR2 YYDKDF (reference sequence). The CDR3 extends over 13 amino acids. For the CDR3, the DNA is TGTGCCACCAGCAGAGCTGGAGGGCCGGTCCTCCACTTT. This sequence encodes CATSRAGGPVLHF.